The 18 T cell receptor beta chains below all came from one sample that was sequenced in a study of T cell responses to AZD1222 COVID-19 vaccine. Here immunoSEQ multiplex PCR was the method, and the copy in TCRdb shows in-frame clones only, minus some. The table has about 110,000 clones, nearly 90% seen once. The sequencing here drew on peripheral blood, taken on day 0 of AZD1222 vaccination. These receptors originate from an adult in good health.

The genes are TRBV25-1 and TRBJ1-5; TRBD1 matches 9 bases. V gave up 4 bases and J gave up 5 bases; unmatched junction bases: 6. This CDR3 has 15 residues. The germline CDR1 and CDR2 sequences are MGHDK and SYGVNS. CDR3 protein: CASSGTTGGDQPQHF. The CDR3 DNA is TGTGCCAGCAGTGGAACGACAGGGGGAGATCAGCCCCAGCATTTT.

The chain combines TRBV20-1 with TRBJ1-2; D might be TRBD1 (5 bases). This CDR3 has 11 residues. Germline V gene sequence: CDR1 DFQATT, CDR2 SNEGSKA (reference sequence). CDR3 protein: CSTGANYGYTF. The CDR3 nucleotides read TGCAGCACCGGGGCGAACTATGGCTACACCTTC.

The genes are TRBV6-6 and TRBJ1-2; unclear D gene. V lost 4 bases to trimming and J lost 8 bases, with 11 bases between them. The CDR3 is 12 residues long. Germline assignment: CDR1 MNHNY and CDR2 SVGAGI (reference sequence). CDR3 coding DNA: TGTGCCAGCAGTTTAATTAAGGAAGGCTACACCTTC. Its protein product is CASSLIKEGYTF.

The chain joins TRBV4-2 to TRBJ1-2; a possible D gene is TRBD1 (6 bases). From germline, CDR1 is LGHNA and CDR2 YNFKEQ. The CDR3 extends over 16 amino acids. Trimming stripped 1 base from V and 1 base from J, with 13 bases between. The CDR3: CASSQGRQAVNYGYTF. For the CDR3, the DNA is TGTGCCAGCAGCCAAGGAAGACAGGCCGTTAACTATGGCTACACCTTC.

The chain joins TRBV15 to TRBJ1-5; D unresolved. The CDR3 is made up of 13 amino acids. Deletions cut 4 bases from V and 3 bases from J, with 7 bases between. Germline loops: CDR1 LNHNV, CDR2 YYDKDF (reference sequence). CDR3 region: CATSNSINQPQHF. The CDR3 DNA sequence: TGTGCCACCAGCAACAGTATCAATCAGCCCCAGCATTTT.

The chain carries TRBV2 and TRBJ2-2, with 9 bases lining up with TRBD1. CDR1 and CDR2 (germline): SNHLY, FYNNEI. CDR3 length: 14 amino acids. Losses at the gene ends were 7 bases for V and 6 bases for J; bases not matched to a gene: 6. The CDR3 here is CASIPGQGPGELFF. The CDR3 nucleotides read TGTGCCAGCATTCCGGGACAGGGACCCGGGGAGCTGTTTTTT.

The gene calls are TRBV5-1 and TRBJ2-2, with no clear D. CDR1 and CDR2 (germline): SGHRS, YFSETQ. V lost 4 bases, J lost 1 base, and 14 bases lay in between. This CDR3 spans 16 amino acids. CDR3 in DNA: TGCGCCAGCAGCCCGGTCGCCGGGTTGAACACCGGGGAGCTGTTTTTT. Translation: CASSPVAGLNTGELFF.

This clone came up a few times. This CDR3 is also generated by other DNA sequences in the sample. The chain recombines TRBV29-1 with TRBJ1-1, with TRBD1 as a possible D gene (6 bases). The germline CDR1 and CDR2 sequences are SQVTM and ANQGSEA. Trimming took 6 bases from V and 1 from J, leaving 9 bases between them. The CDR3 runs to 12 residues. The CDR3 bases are TGCAGCGTCGGACAGACGAACACTGAAGCTTTCTTT. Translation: CSVGQTNTEAFF.

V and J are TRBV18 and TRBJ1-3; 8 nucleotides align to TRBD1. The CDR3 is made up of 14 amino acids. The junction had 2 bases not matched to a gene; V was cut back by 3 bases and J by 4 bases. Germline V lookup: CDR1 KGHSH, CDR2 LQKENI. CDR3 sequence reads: CASSPGQGGNTIYF. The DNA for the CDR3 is TGTGCCAGCTCACCCGGACAGGGAGGAAACACCATATATTTT.

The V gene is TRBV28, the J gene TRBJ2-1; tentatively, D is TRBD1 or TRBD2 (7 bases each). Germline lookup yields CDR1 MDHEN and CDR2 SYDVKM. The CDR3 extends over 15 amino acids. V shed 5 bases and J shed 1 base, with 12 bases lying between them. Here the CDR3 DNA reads TGTGCCAGCAGTCCGGGGGGACAGTCCTACAATGAGCAGTTCTTC. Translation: CASSPGGQSYNEQFF.

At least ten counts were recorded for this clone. The CDR3 bases are TGCGCCAGCAGCCAAGAACCCGGAGGGTTGAACACTGAAGCTTTCTTT. Protein product: CASSQEPGGLNTEAFF. The chain uses TRBV4-1 and TRBJ1-1; D gene uncertain. This CDR3 is built from 16 residues. V was trimmed by 0 bases and J by 0 bases, leaving 11 bases between them. Germline V gene data show CDR1 as MGHRA and CDR2 as YSYEKL.

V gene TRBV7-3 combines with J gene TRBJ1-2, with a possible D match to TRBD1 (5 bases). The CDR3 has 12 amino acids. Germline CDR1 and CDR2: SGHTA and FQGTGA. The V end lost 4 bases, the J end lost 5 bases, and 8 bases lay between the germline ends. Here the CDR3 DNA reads TGTGCCAGCAGCTCCGGGGCGTATGGCTACACCTTC. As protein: CASSSGAYGYTF.

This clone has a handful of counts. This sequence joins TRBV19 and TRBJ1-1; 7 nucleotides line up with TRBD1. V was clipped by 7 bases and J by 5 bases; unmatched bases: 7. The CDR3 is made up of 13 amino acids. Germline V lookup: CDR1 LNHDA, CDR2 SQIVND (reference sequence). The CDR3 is CASIETGRTEAFF. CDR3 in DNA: TGTGCCAGTATTGAGACAGGGAGGACTGAAGCTTTCTTT.

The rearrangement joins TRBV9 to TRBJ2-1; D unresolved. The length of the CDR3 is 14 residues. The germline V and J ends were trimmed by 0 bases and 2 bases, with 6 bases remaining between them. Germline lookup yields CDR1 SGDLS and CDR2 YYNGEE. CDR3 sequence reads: CASSVGEPYNEQFF. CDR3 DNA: TGTGCCAGCAGCGTAGGGGAACCCTACAATGAGCAGTTCTTC.

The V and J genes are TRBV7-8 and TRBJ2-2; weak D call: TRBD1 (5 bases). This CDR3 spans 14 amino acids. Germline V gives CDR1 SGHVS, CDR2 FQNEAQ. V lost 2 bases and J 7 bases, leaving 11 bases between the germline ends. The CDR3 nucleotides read TGTGCCAGCAGCTTACCAGGGTATGGCGGGGAGCTGTTTTTT. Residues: CASSLPGYGGELFF.

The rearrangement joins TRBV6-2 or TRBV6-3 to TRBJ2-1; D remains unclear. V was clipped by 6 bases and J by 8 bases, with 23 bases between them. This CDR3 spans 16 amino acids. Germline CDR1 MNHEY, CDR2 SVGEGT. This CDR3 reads CASSPPLVLLVDEQFF. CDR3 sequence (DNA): TGTGCCAGCAGCCCTCCCCTAGTACTCCTCGTCGATGAGCAGTTCTTC.

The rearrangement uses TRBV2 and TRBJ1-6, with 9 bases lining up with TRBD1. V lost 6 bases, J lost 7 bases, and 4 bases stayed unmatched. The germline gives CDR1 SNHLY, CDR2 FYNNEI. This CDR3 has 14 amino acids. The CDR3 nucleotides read TGTGCCAGCAGCAGGACAGGGGAGAATTCACCCCTCCACTTT. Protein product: CASSRTGENSPLHF. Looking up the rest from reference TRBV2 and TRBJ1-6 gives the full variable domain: EPEVTQTPSHQVTQMGQEVILRCVPISNHLYFYWYRQILGQKVEFLVSFYNNEISEKSEIFDDQFSVERPDGSNFTLKIRSTKLEDSAMYFCASSRTGENSPLHFGNGTRLTVT.

The CDR3 spells CASGAVLGYGYTF. In DNA form, the CDR3 reads TGTGCCAGCGGGGCGGTACTCGGGTATGGCTACACCTTC. The V gene is TRBV12-3 or TRBV12-4, the J gene TRBJ1-2; the D gene is possibly TRBD1 (5 bases). CDR3 length: 13 residues. The V end was cut by 8 bases, the J end by 5 bases, with 15 bases between.